The present TCR beta chain was sequenced within a study of blood T cell repertoires in COVID-19. Study background: Samples representing acute and convalescent COVID-19 were sourced from the United States, Italy and Spain.

In this sample, this clone turned up once. The CDR3 runs to 12 residues. The ends were cut back, 5 bases at V and 3 bases at J, with 6 bases in the middle. CDR1 SGHTA and CDR2 FQGTGA come from the germline V gene. How the authors handled the data: How many nucleated cells were present was estimated from reference gene primer amplification. The assay was immunoSEQ multiplex PCR, and TCRdb's table has in-frame clones only and misses some. V and J calls and clone size follow that table, whereas D and trimming were derived from the DNA. The sample holds 200,000 to 250,000 clones; about 85% are singletons and the top ten take 10% to 15%.

The chain has TRBV7-3 and TRBJ2-3, with D hard to call. The receptor was isolated from a woman aged 18-30 years who had recovered from COVID-19. The sequencing input was peripheral blood. The DNA for the CDR3 is TGTGCCAGCAGCCCCGGGACAGATACGCAGTATTTT. Protein: CASSPGTDTQYF.